The clone carrying this T cell receptor beta chain was counted between two and nine times. One end of the junction is discordant with germline, which a read error may explain. The total RNA that was extracted per sample amounted to at least 5 micrograms. CDR3 length: 12 residues. Germline V CDR1 and CDR2: KGHSH, LQKENI. The data stem from a study of blood T cells in healthy people across ages. Next came a second PCR, run for about 7 to 11 cycles, which used a sample-barcoded 5' primer along with a J-beta primer mix. A tag from a template-switch adaptor with 12 random nucleotides marked each cDNA molecule. MiXCR, applied by TCRdb to the 5' RACE reads, yields one record per CDR3 protein. Of about 1 million distinct CDR3 sequences in the sample, 40% to 50% were seen once.

The chain recombines TRBV18 with TRBJ2-7, with D perhaps matching TRBD1 (5 bases). This sequence originates from a woman aged 55-70 years in good health. Material: blood. CDR3 region: CASSPDTYGQYF. CDR3 in DNA: TGTGCCAGCTCACCGGACACGTACGGGCAGTACTTC. Based on the CDR3 plus reference TRBV18 and TRBJ2-7, the full variable domain is NAGVMQNPRHLVRRRGQEARLRCSPMKGHSHVYWYRQLPEEGLKFMVYLQKENIIDESGMPKERFSAEFPKEGPSILRIQQVVRGDSAAYFCASSPDTYGQYFGPGTRLTVT.